Listed here are 4 T cell receptor beta chains from one sample, sequenced in a study of blood T cell repertoires in COVID-19. Generated by immunoSEQ multiplex PCR, the TCRdb table keeps only in-frame clones and is missing some. Among 200,000 to 250,000 clones, 89% were seen once, and the ten largest hold 4% to 6%. The sequencing input was peripheral blood. These receptors came from a middle-aged woman with acute or convalescent COVID-19.

The chain links TRBV7-9 to TRBJ1-1, with 9 nucleotides matching TRBD1. Germline V CDR1 and CDR2: SEHNR, FQNEAQ (reference sequence). Unmatched junction bases numbered 5, after V lost 5 bases and J lost 4 bases. There are 14 residues in the CDR3. The CDR3 nucleotides read TGTGCCAGCAGCGCACAGGGGGCTGGCACTGAAGCTTTCTTT. It codes for CASSAQGAGTEAFF.

This rearrangement joins TRBV7-8 to TRBJ2-7, with D possibly being TRBD1 (5 bases). V was shortened by 1 base and J by 7 bases, with 11 bases between the two germline ends. Germline-derived CDR1 and CDR2 are SGHVS and FQNEAQ. This CDR3 is built from 13 residues. The CDR3 DNA is TGTGCCAGCAGCTTAGACAGGTCTTTAGAGCAGTACGTC. Encoded protein: CASSLDRSLEQYV.

V is TRBV7-7 and J is TRBJ2-2; 15 bases are a match to TRBD2. This CDR3 contains 16 residues. The germline V gene encodes CDR1 SSHAT and CDR2 FNYEAQ (reference sequence). The ends lost 5 bases at V and 7 bases at J; junction bases unmatched: 5. The CDR3 sequence: CASSPRTSGGVGELFF. The CDR3 DNA reads TGTGCCAGCAGCCCTCGGACTAGCGGGGGGGTCGGGGAGCTGTTTTTT.

The chain links TRBV2 to TRBJ1-1; 7 bases are a match to TRBD1. CDR3 length equals 14 residues. Germline CDR1 SNHLY, CDR2 FYNNEI. V lost 5 bases, J lost 4 bases, and 7 bases stayed unmatched. The CDR3 nucleotides are TGTGCCAGCAGTTCCAGGGGGAGCGGCACTGAAGCTTTCTTT. Translating it yields CASSSRGSGTEAFF.